This T cell receptor (beta chain) is from a study of beta chain features in type 1 diabetes. The study's findings and limits: Junctions at VDJ sites from type 1 diabetes patients had fewer insertions and more deletions. Cells expressing TCR highly could be over-represented by cDNA sequencing. Compared with healthy donors, patients appeared to share more similar naive, central memory and regulatory TCRB repertoires.

To note about this clone: As yet, its antigen is unknown.

Via CD45RO/CCR7/CD25/CD127/CD95/CD27, cells of the CD4+ naive, central memory, regulatory and stem cell-like memory subsets were sorted. The entirety of the isolated RNA underwent reverse transcription, so expressed TCRB transcripts were sequenced. Sequencing was performed with immunoSEQ multiplex PCR; in TCRdb, only in-frame clones are kept and a portion is missing. The data contain fewer than 150,000 clones, 6.9% of them singletons. Deletions cut 2 bases from V and 1 base from J, with 11 bases between. The CDR3 is 15 residues long. The germline V gene has CDR1 KGHSH and CDR2 LQKENI. This chain connects TRBV18 to TRBJ1-1, with unresolved D. Sequencing was performed on central memory CD4+ T cells from blood. This clonotype originated in a woman in her twenties or thirties in good health. The CDR3 spells CASSPTQRENTEAFF. CDR3 bases: TGTGCCAGCTCACCAACTCAGAGGGAGAACACTGAAGCTTTCTTT.